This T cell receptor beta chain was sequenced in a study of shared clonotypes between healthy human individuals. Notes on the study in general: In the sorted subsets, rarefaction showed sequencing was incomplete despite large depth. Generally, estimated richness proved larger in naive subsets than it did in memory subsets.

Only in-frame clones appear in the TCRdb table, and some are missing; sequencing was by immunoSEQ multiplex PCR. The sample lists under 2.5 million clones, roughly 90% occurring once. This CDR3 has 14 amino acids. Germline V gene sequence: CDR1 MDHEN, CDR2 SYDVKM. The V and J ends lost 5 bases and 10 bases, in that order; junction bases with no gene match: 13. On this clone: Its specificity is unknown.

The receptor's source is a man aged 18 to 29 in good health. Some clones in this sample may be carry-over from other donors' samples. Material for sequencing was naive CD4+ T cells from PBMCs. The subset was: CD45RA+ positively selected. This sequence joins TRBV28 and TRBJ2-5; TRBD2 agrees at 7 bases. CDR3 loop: CASSTLAGRGDQYF. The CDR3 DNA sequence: TGTGCCAGCAGTACCTTAGCGGGCAGAGGTGACCAGTACTTC.